Only a few counts were recorded for the clone carrying this T cell receptor beta chain. Its target is unknown. Method: immunoSEQ multiplex PCR; TCRdb's copy keeps in-frame clones and lacks some. The table has around 100,000 clones, 90% to 95% seen once. Germline trimming cut 3 bases from V and 5 bases from J; bases unmatched to any gene: 9. Germline V CDR1 and CDR2: LNHDA, SQIVND (reference sequence). CDR3 size: 16 residues. This entry is derived from a study of OX40 agonist ivuxolimab in advanced cancers. The study's findings and limits: The study found that CD8+ T cells averaged more expanded clones than CD4+.

This chain uses TRBV19 with TRBJ2-5; 10 bases align to TRBD1. Source: CD4+ or CD8+ T cells sorted from blood, taken in a trial of the OX40 agonist ivuxolimab. The receptor comes from an adult with an advanced solid tumor such as melanoma, head and neck, liver or kidney cancer. CDR3 nucleotide sequence: TGTGCCAGTAGTATGGATCCCGGGACAGGGGACGAGACCCAGTACTTC. The encoded protein is CASSMDPGTGDETQYF.